This TCR beta chain is drawn from a study of TIL therapy for anti-PD-1-resistant metastatic lung cancer. Overall study findings and caveats: The baseline peripheral repertoire was partially replaced by infused TIL clonotypes that later decayed.

A word on this clone: Its matching antigen is unknown.

The libraries were made with immunoSEQ v3. Data came from immunoSEQ multiplex PCR; TCRdb stores just in-frame clones and leaves some out. Here the sample spans about 60,000 clones, around 86% being singletons. Time point given: pre-treatment sample, taken before nivolumab and TIL therapy. The sample here was blood, taken at baseline. The TCR comes from a person aged 25-85 years with non-small cell lung cancer.

The CDR3 reads CASSRDRGREQFF. The CDR3, as DNA: TGTGCCAGCAGCAGGGACAGGGGGCGTGAGCAGTTCTTC. The chain employs TRBV27 and TRBJ2-1; 12 positions match TRBD1. This CDR3 region has 13 residues. V shed 6 bases, J shed 9 bases, and the junction held 3 bases outside the gene matches. The V gene's germline CDR1 is MNHEY and CDR2 SMNVEV (reference sequence).